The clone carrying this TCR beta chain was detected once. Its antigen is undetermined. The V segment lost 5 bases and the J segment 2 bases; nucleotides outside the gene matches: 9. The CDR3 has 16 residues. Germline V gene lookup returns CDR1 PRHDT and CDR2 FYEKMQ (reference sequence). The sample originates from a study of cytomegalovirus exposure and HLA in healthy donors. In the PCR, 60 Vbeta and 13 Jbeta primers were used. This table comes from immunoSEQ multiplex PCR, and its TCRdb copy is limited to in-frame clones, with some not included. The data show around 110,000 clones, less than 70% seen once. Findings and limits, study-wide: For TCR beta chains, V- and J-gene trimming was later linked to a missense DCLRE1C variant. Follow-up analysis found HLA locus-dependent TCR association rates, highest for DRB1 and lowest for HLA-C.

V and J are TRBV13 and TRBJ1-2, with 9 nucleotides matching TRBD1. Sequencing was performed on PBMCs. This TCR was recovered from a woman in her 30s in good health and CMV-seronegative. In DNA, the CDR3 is TGTGCCAGCAGCCCGGAGGGACAGGGAGAGAACTATGGCTACACCTTC. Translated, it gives CASSPEGQGENYGYTF.